This T cell receptor (beta chain) originates from a study of OX40 agonist ivuxolimab in advanced cancers. Overall study: Melanoma, hepatocellular carcinoma, head and neck or renal cell cancer occurred in dose-escalation patients.

Trimming pared 0 bases from V and 5 bases from J, leaving 10 bases between. This CDR3 region has 14 residues. Germline V lookup: CDR1 MGHRA, CDR2 YSYEKL. Some clones are missing from TCRdb's copy, which holds only in-frame ones; the method was immunoSEQ multiplex PCR. The data show tens of thousands of clones, about 87% seen once. This clone showed up just once. Patients were ruled out by autoimmune disease history or systemic immunosuppression. The receptor was isolated from an adult with an advanced solid tumor such as melanoma, head and neck, liver or kidney cancer. The V call is TRBV4-1, the J call TRBJ1-2; D is possibly TRBD1 (6 bases). The input for sequencing was CD4+ or CD8+ T cells sorted from blood, taken in a trial of the OX40 agonist ivuxolimab. The CDR3 is CASSQDRGRYGYTF. CDR3 coding DNA: TGCGCCAGCAGCCAAGACAGGGGTCGGTATGGCTACACCTTC.